Reported below is one T cell receptor (beta chain). Its antigen remains undetermined. There are no base qualities to consult, and no much larger clone falls within one base. This entry is derived from a study of T cells in pancreatic ductal adenocarcinoma (TCRdb year 2017). With regard to the full study: The work assessed suppressive cells as well as CD8+ T cells infiltrating resected pancreatic ductal adenocarcinoma, measuring their numbers, locations, and properties, in order to shed light on the adaptive T-cell response that occurs naturally.

The CDR3 contains 14 residues, cysteine and phenylalanine counted. Left in the record is the CDR3 DNA by itself, 42 bases read in frame from the first base. According to the germline V gene, CDR1 reads SGHVS and CDR2 reads FNYEAQ. The V end gives up 3 bases and the J end 2 bases, leaving 3 bases in the junction not matched to a gene. TCR beta CDR3 regions were amplified from genomic DNA using the immunoSEQ hsTCRB kit. An Illumina HiSeq system was used to carry out high-throughput TRB CDR3 sequencing. In the authors' own workflow: Sequencing reads were analyzed with the immunoSEQ software, and nonproductive sequences with premature stops or frame-shifts were excluded. Repertoire clonality was computed as one minus Shannon entropy normalized by log2 of the number of unique productive sequences. This is the immuneACCESS table as TCRdb keeps it, with only in-frame sequences that have V and J called. A part of the clones is gone; compared with another copy, unresolved V genes explain less than half, and the rest is unexplained. Clonal size and the V and J genes are those of that table, whereas D and trimming came from the DNA. This sample has 15,000 to 20,000 clones in its table, and about 90% of those were observed once. The ten biggest clones cover roughly 0.91% of the sample.

Points the paper makes about the study in general: Comparisons of clonality between tumor and blood may be biased toward lower diversity because tumors are enriched in CD45RO+ effector T cells rather than naive T cells. Compared with tumor samples, blood samples had more total productive templates and around 8-fold more unique clonotypes. T-cell clonality showed no significant difference between tumor and blood, with a mean clonality of approximately 0.12 in tumors and about 0.07 in blood. Because inoperable disease is present at presentation in most pancreatic cancer patients, the resected cohort was biased toward the minority with early-stage disease.

Pancreatic ductal adenocarcinoma patients who had undergone surgery without neoadjuvant therapy were selected. Peripheral blood was collected in heparin tubes, from which PBMCs were isolated by histopaque density gradient and cryopreserved in 10% DMSO. The DNeasy Blood and Tissue Kit, with Proteinase K and RNase treatment, was used to extract genomic DNA from roughly seven PBMC specimens and 9 or 10 flash-frozen tumor specimens. Sequencing used PBMCs. Recombination linked TRBV7-6 to TRBJ2-5; the central 7 bases match TRBD2. The clonotype comes from a human donor with pancreatic ductal adenocarcinoma. The CDR3 region: CASSFQRGQETQYF. The DNA is as follows: TGTGCCAGCAGCTTTCAGCGGGGTCAAGAGACCCAGTACTTC.